Listed below are T cell receptor beta chains from one sample, sequenced in a study of T cells in Graves' hyperthyroidism and ophthalmopathy. Each CDR3 protein gets one entry after TCRdb re-called the multiplex PCR reads with MiXCR. In the table there are 300,000 or so distinct CDR3 sequences, around a sixth of which are singletons. Specimen: blood. The receptors here all came from a woman aged 45-60 years with Graves' hyperthyroidism. CDR3s include the opening cysteine and the closing phenylalanine or tryptophan. Fields, in order: V gene, J gene, clone size, D gene, CDR3 protein, CDR3 DNA. The D gene is left open where the match is weak. Only some rows state a clone size, as once, few, many or a class for expanded clones.

>TRBV12-3/TRBV12-4|TRBJ1-3|many|-
CASSLWTSSGNTIYF
TGTGCCAGCAGTTTGTGGACCTCCTCTGGAAACACCATATATTTT
>TRBV20-1|TRBJ2-5|many|-
CSARISGIQETQYF
TGCAGTGCTAGGATATCAGGGATCCAAGAGACCCAGTACTTC
>TRBV5-1|TRBJ2-6|once|-
CASSSVTSGANVLTF
TGCGCCAGCAGCTCCGTGACCTCTGGGGCCAACGTCCTGACTTTC
>TRBV24-1|TRBJ1-2|-|-
CATSDLGALDYGYTF
TGTGCCACCAGTGATTTGGGGGCATTGGACTATGGCTACACCTTC
>TRBV28|TRBJ2-7|many|TRBD2
CASAPTAGVVYEQYF
TGTGCCAGCGCACCCACGGCGGGGGTGGTTTACGAGCAGTACTTC
>TRBV6-1|TRBJ2-3|few|TRBD2
CASSQTSGSITDTQYF
TGTGCCAGCAGCCAGACTAGCGGGAGTATCACAGATACGCAGTATTTT
>TRBV3-1|TRBJ1-5|-|-
CASSHGPSDTQHF
TGTGCCAGCAGTCACGGGCCTTCTGATACGCAGCATTTT
>TRBV2|TRBJ1-5|many|-
CASSDYRDAQPQHF
TGTGCCAGCAGCGACTACAGGGATGCTCAGCCCCAGCATTTT
>TRBV7-9|TRBJ2-7|-|TRBD2
CASSQGLADSEQYF
TGTGCCAGCAGCCAGGGACTAGCTGATTCCGAGCAGTACTTC
>TRBV11-2|TRBJ2-2|many|TRBD2
CASSPLSGAGELFF
TGTGCCAGCAGCCCCCTTAGCGGGGCCGGGGAGCTGTTTTTT
>TRBV5-1|TRBJ1-1|-|TRBD1
CASSRSTGNTEAFF
TGCGCCAGCAGCCGCTCGACAGGGAATACTGAAGCTTTCTTT
>TRBV9|TRBJ2-1|few|-
CASSIYLCSVGGQTNEQFF
-
>TRBV9|TRBJ2-7|many|TRBD1
CASSVGTGTGYHEQYF
TGTGCCAGCAGCGTAGGCACTGGGACAGGGTACCACGAGCAGTACTTC
>TRBV12-3/TRBV12-4|TRBJ2-7|few|TRBD2
CASSVSGPSYEQYF
TGTGCCAGCAGTGTTAGCGGGCCCAGCTACGAGCAGTACTTC
>TRBV7-4|TRBJ2-1|-|-
CASSPGGFEQFF
TGTGCCAGCAGCCCCGGCGGCTTTGAGCAGTTCTTC
>TRBV2|TRBJ2-2|-|TRBD2
CASSESGTKNTGELFF
TGTGCCAGCAGTGAAAGTGGGACTAAGAACACCGGGGAGCTGTTTTTT
>TRBV20-1|TRBJ2-1|many|-
CSAAPLGEQFF
TGCAGTGCTGCCCCCCTAGGGGAGCAGTTCTTC
>TRBV6-1|TRBJ2-7|-|-
CASSPPSVTYEQYF
TGTGCCAGCAGTCCCCCTAGCGTGACCTACGAGCAGTACTTC
>TRBV7-3|TRBJ2-1|-|TRBD2
CASSPLAGGRGEQFF
TGTGCCAGCAGCCCATTAGCGGGAGGGAGGGGTGAGCAGTTCTTC
>TRBV9|TRBJ2-5|few|-
CASSTWGGAETQYF
TGTGCCAGCAGCACCTGGGGCGGGGCTGAGACCCAGTACTTC
>TRBV20-1|TRBJ2-7|-|-
CSAGGPIYYEQYF
TGCAGTGCTGGGGGCCCGATTTACTACGAGCAGTACTTC
>TRBV28|TRBJ1-1|-|-
CASSLDRGPEAFF
TGTGCCAGCAGTTTAGACCGGGGGCCTGAAGCTTTCTTT
>TRBV30|TRBJ1-6|few|TRBD1
CAWRYRTGESPLHF
TGTGCCTGGAGGTACAGGACAGGGGAATCACCCCTCCACTTT
>TRBV5-6|TRBJ1-5|-|TRBD1
CASSLGPGQKYNQPQHF
TGTGCCAGCAGCTTGGGCCCGGGACAGAAATACAATCAGCCCCAGCATTTT
>TRBV19|TRBJ2-5|-|TRBD1
CASRPGQVLFETQYF
TGTGCCAGTAGACCCGGACAGGTCCTGTTCGAGACCCAGTACTTC
>TRBV3-1|TRBJ2-7|few|TRBD1
CASSQGRALGQGTSSYEQYF
TGTGCCAGCAGCCAAGGTAGAGCGCTGGGACAGGGGACCTCCTCCTACGAGCAGTACTTC
>TRBV5-4|TRBJ1-1|-|-
CASSPTGDRPEAFF
TGTGCCAGCAGCCCGACGGGAGACCGACCTGAAGCTTTCTTT
>TRBV6-1|TRBJ2-5|many|TRBD2
CASIPGGPGETQYF
TGTGCCAGCATCCCGGGAGGCCCTGGGGAGACCCAGTACTTC
>TRBV5-1|TRBJ1-4|-|-
CASSLAAGSNEKLFF
TGCGCCAGCAGCTTGGCGGCAGGGAGTAATGAAAAACTGTTTTTT
>TRBV4-1|TRBJ2-2|-|TRBD2
CASSYRLAGGPGELFF
TGCGCCAGCAGCTATCGACTAGCGGGGGGTCCCGGGGAGCTGTTTTTT
>TRBV6-1|TRBJ1-2|many|-
CASKGDGYTF
TGTGCCAGCAAAGGGGATGGCTACACCTTC
>TRBV12-3/TRBV12-4|TRBJ1-2|many|-
CASSLHQIGGYTF
TGTGCCAGCAGTCTACATCAAATTGGGGGCTACACCTTC
>TRBV27|TRBJ2-7|-|TRBD2
CAGSLSAAGYYEQYF
TGTGCCGGCAGTTTATCGGCAGCGGGGTACTACGAGCAGTACTTC
>TRBV3-1|TRBJ1-2|many|-
CASSQYWSGRDGYTF
TGTGCCAGCAGCCAATATTGGTCAGGGAGAGATGGCTACACCTTC
>TRBV12-3/TRBV12-4|TRBJ1-1|many|-
CASRANWGTEAFF
TGTGCCAGCAGGGCGAACTGGGGCACTGAAGCTTTCTTT
>TRBV29-1|TRBJ2-6|few|-
CSVALHSGANVLTF
TGCAGCGTCGCTCTCCACTCTGGGGCCAACGTCCTGACTTTC
>TRBV19|TRBJ1-5|-|-
CASSIEQRQPQHF
TGTGCCAGTAGTATCGAACAGCGACAGCCCCAGCATTTT